Each of the 8 T cell receptor beta chains below was sequenced from the same sample in a study of shared clonotypes between healthy human individuals. Data came from immunoSEQ multiplex PCR; TCRdb stores just in-frame clones and leaves some out. The sample holds about 2 million clones, 85% to 95% seen once. The sample consisted of naive CD4+ T cells sorted from blood. The subset here: CD45RA+ positively selected. The receptor set was obtained from a young man in good health.

The genes are TRBV9 and TRBJ2-7; 10 nucleotides agree with TRBD1. Germline V gene lookup returns CDR1 SGDLS and CDR2 YYNGEE. Trimming took 0 bases from V and 0 from J; bases not matched to a gene: 9. This CDR3 is built from 18 residues. CDR3 sequence: CASSVATGTGVLSYEQYF. The CDR3 bases are TGTGCCAGCAGCGTAGCTACAGGGACAGGGGTCCTCTCCTACGAGCAGTACTTC. The full variable domain, with the rest looked up from reference TRBV9 and TRBJ2-7, is DSGVTQTPKHLITATGQRVTLRCSPRSGDLSVYWYQQSLDQGLQFLIQYYNGEERAKGNILERFSAQQFPDLHSELNLSSLELGDSALYFCASSVATGTGVLSYEQYFGPGTRLTVT.

The chain is built from TRBV29-1 and TRBJ1-4, with TRBD1 matching over 9 bases. This CDR3 comprises 17 residues. V lost 5 bases and J lost 3; bases outside the gene matches: 13. The germline CDR1 and CDR2 sequences are SQVTM and ANQGSEA. In nucleotides, the CDR3 is TGCAGCGTTACAGGGGGCGAGGGTAATGTTGCTAATGAAAAACTGTTTTTT. This translates into CSVTGGEGNVANEKLFF.

The chain joins TRBV5-6 to TRBJ1-2; D is uncertain. The CDR3 consists of 15 residues. Germline CDR1 SGHDT, CDR2 YYEEEE. The germline V and J ends were trimmed by 3 bases and 5 bases, with 17 bases remaining between them. The CDR3 coding sequence is TGTGCCAGCAGCTCTGAACGGCCAGGACCATATGGCTACACCTTC. Translation: CASSSERPGPYGYTF. The whole variable domain, filled in from reference TRBV5-6 and TRBJ1-2, reads DAGVTQSPTHLIKTRGQQVTLRCSPKSGHDTVSWYQQALGQGPQFIFQYYEEEERQRGNFPDRFSGHQFPNYSSELNVNALLLGDSALYLCASSSERPGPYGYTFGSGTRLTVV.

As for this clone: Within the sample, other DNA sequences also encode this same CDR3. This chain connects TRBV5-1 to TRBJ1-1, with 9 bases matching TRBD1. V gave up 4 bases and J gave up 4 bases; unmatched junction bases: 2. Germline CDR1 reads SGHRS; CDR2 reads YFSETQ. CDR3 length: 13 residues. CDR3 sequence reads: CASSLDRGTEAFF. CDR3 bases: TGCGCCAGCAGCCTGGACAGGGGCACTGAAGCTTTCTTT.

The chain employs TRBV5-1 and TRBJ2-1, with a weak D call TRBD2 (6 bases). V lost 5 bases and J lost 0, with 12 bases in between. This CDR3 has 15 amino acids. Germline values: CDR1 SGHRS, CDR2 YFSETQ. The DNA for the CDR3 is TGCGCCAGCAGACTTAGCGGAACCTCCTACAATGAGCAGTTCTTC. As protein: CASRLSGTSYNEQFF.

Concerning this clone itself: Different DNA sequences within this sample yield the same CDR3. This chain connects TRBV19 to TRBJ1-1; the match to TRBD1 covers 7 bases. The ends lost 5 bases at V and 1 base at J; junction bases unmatched: 4. The CDR3 length is 14 residues. The germline CDR1 and CDR2 sequences are LNHDA and SQIVND (reference sequence). The CDR3 sequence is CASSLRQGNTEAFF. The CDR3 bases are TGTGCCAGTAGTCTCCGACAGGGGAACACTGAAGCTTTCTTT.

V gene TRBV5-1 combines with J gene TRBJ2-5, with TRBD2 identical over 13 bases. CDR3 length equals 15 residues. V trimming: 4 bases; J trimming: 5 bases; junction bases outside the gene matches: 5. Germline CDR1 is SGHRS and CDR2 is YFSETQ. The CDR3 DNA sequence: TGCGCCAGCAGCGACAGACTAGCGGGGGGTGAGACCCAGTACTTC. Its protein is CASSDRLAGGETQYF.

The chain recombines TRBV7-9 with TRBJ1-1, with D hard to call. Looked up from germline, CDR1 is SEHNR and CDR2 is FQNEAQ (reference sequence). V lost 2 bases and J 6 bases, leaving 13 bases between the germline ends. CDR3 length: 14 residues. The CDR3 region has the DNA TGTGCCAGCAGCTTATCGGGATCTTGGGCTGAAGCTTTCTTT. Translation gives CASSLSGSWAEAFF.